Here is one TCR beta chain with its context. This specimen comes from a study of cytomegalovirus exposure and HLA in healthy donors. The V segment lost 10 bases and the J segment 6 bases; nucleotides outside the gene matches: 9. The CDR3 is made up of 13 amino acids. From germline, CDR1 is SNHLY and CDR2 FYNNEI. Use of 60 Vbeta and 13 Jbeta primers characterized the PCR. Sequencing was performed with immunoSEQ multiplex PCR; in TCRdb, only in-frame clones are kept and a portion is missing. The profile shows 150,000 to 200,000 clones, approximately 71% of them singletons. The V and J genes are TRBV2 and TRBJ1-5; 7 positions match TRBD1. The TCR originated in a male donor in good health and CMV-seronegative. Sequences were obtained from PBMCs. CDR3 nucleotides: TGTGCCACGGGACAGAGATGGGCTCAGCCCCAGCATTTT. Protein product: CATGQRWAQPQHF.